These T cell receptor beta chains were read from a single sample in a study of read filtering for tumor transcriptome and immune sequencing. Each CDR3 protein gets one entry after TCRdb re-called the reads with MiXCR. The sample has 20,000 to 25,000 distinct CDR3 sequences; roughly 19% are singletons. Sequences were obtained from a population of CD138-negative cells sorted from bone marrow. The receptor source for this set is a donor aged 40 or older with multiple myeloma. CDR3s include the opening cysteine and the closing phenylalanine or tryptophan. D genes are given only for firm matches. For some rows the clone size is stated as once, few or many, or as a class when expanded; others skip it.

cdr3_aa	cdr3_nt	v_call	clone_size	j_call	d_call
CSARDLAGENTGELFF	TGCAGTGCTAGAGACCTAGCGGGAGAGAACACCGGGGAGCTGTTTTTT	TRBV20-1	medium-sized	TRBJ2-2	TRBD2
CSARDIAGGSYNEQFF	TGCAGTGCTAGAGATATAGCGGGGGGCTCCTACAATGAGCAGTTCTTC	TRBV20-1	medium-sized	TRBJ2-1	TRBD2
CASSFLAGPYNEQFF	TGCGCCAGCAGCTTTTTAGCGGGGCCCTACAATGAGCAGTTCTTC	TRBV5-1	many	TRBJ2-1	TRBD2
CSAITRFGWAWEQYF	TGCAGTGCTATTACTCGGTTTGGTTGGGCTTGGGAGCAGTACTTC	TRBV20-1	many	TRBJ2-7	-
CASSEAGQAYEQYF	TGTGCCAGCAGTGAAGCAGGACAGGCCTACGAGCAGTACTTC	TRBV2	many	TRBJ2-7	TRBD1
CSAQSPHSGANVLTF	TGCAGCGCCCAGAGCCCACACTCTGGGGCCAACGTCCTGACTTTC	TRBV29-1	medium-sized	TRBJ2-6	-
CAIILAGYNEQFF	TGTGCCATCATCTTGGCGGGTTACAATGAGCAGTTCTTC	TRBV7-9	-	TRBJ2-1	-
CASSLRDRASGANVLTF	TGCGCCAGCAGCTTGAGGGACAGGGCCTCTGGGGCCAACGTCCTGACTTTC	TRBV5-1	many	TRBJ2-6	TRBD1
CASVNSGSPLPGELFF	TGTGCCAGCGTAAACAGCGGGAGTCCCCTCCCCGGGGAGCTGTTTTTT	TRBV18	-	TRBJ2-2	TRBD2
CASSEEVTGDQPQHF	TGCGCCAGCAGCGAAGAGGTAACAGGGGATCAGCCCCAGCATTTT	TRBV4-1	many	TRBJ1-5	TRBD1
CASSLYRRGGRHF	TGTGCCAGCAGTTTATATAGACGTGGAGGGAGGCACTTC	TRBV28	many	TRBJ2-7	-
CASSEPLAKNIQYF	TGTGCCAGCAGTGAACCGCTAGCCAAAAACATTCAGTACTTC	TRBV6-1	many	TRBJ2-4	-
CASSRTGLAGGTGELFF	TGTGCCAGCAGTCGAACTGGACTAGCGGGAGGCACCGGGGAGCTGTTTTTT	TRBV28	many	TRBJ2-2	TRBD2
CSVRQGWETQYF	TGCAGCGTTCGACAGGGTTGGGAGACCCAGTACTTC	TRBV29-1	many	TRBJ2-5	TRBD1
CASSRLGNQETQYF	TGTGCCAGCAGCCGCTTAGGGAACCAAGAGACCCAGTACTTC	TRBV2	many	TRBJ2-5	-
CASSSWGGPGHNYGYTF	TGTGCCAGCAGCTCATGGGGGGGTCCAGGCCACAACTATGGCTACACCTTC	TRBV7-9	many	TRBJ1-2	-
CSARAPWGTGPGEQYF	TGCAGTGCTAGAGCACCGTGGGGGACAGGGCCGGGTGAGCAGTACTTC	TRBV20-1	many	TRBJ2-7	TRBD1
CASSHSKARAIFGTNTGELFF	TGTGCCAGCAGTCACTCGAAAGCGAGAGCGATATTCGGGACGAACACCGGGGAGCTGTTTTTT	TRBV6-2/TRBV6-3	-	TRBJ2-2	-
CSVGPGSYEQYF	TGCAGCGTAGGACCAGGGTCCTACGAGCAGTACTTC	TRBV29-1	-	TRBJ2-7	-
CASSKVTGELFF	TGTGCCAGTAGTAAGGTCACCGGGGAGCTGTTTTTT	TRBV19	many	TRBJ2-2	-
CSVYRGPGTEAFF	TGCAGCGTGTACAGGGGGCCGGGCACTGAAGCTTTCTTT	TRBV29-1	many	TRBJ1-1	TRBD1
CASSRDSYEQYF	TGTGCCAGCTCGAGGGACTCCTACGAGCAGTACTTC	TRBV6-6	few	TRBJ2-7	-
CSVAPQRDTEAFF	TGCAGCGTTGCCCCCCAAAGGGACACTGAAGCTTTCTTT	TRBV29-1	many	TRBJ1-1	-
CASSGGSGTDTQYF	TGTGCCAGCAGCGGCGGGAGTGGTACAGATACGCAGTATTTT	TRBV11-2	many	TRBJ2-3	TRBD2
CASSAGLAGGMPRYNEQFF	TGTGCCAGCAGCGCGGGACTAGCGGGAGGAATGCCTCGGTACAATGAGCAGTTCTTC	TRBV28	medium-sized	TRBJ2-1	TRBD2
CASSYRERAGNQPQHF	TGTGCCAGCAGTTACCGGGAGAGGGCTGGCAATCAGCCCCAGCATTTT	TRBV6-2/TRBV6-3	many	TRBJ1-5	-
CASSFRTGGYEQYF	TGTGCCAGCAGCTTCCGGACAGGGGGTTACGAGCAGTACTTC	TRBV7-2	medium-sized	TRBJ2-7	TRBD1
CASSTTSSGEQFF	TGTGCCAGCAGCACCACTAGCAGCGGTGAGCAGTTCTTC	TRBV6-1	many	TRBJ2-1	-
CASSLGDQPQHF	TGTGCCAGCAGCTTAGGCGACCAGCCCCAGCATTTT	TRBV13	many	TRBJ1-5	-
CASLKGQGFREKLFF	TGTGCCAGCCTTAAAGGACAGGGGTTTAGGGAAAAACTGTTTTTT	TRBV28	many	TRBJ1-4	TRBD1
CASSSAERVANEKLFF	TGTGCCAGCAGCTCGGCGGAAAGGGTGGCTAATGAAAAACTGTTTTTT	TRBV28	-	TRBJ1-4	-